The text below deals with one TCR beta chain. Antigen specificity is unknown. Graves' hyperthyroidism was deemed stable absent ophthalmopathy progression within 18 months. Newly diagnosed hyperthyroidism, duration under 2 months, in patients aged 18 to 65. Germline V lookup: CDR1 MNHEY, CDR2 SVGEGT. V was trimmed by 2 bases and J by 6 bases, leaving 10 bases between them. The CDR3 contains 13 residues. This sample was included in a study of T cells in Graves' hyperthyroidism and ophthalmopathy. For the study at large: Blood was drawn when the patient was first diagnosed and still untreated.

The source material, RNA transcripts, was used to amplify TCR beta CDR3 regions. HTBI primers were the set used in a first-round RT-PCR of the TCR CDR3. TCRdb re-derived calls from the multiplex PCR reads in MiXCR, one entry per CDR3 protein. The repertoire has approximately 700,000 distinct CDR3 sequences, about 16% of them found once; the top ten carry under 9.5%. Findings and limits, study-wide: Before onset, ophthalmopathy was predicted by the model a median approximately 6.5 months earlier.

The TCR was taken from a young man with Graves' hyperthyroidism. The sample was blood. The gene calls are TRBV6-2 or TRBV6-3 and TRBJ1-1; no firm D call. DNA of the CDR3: TGTGCCAGCAGTTACCCCCGAACACCTGAAGCTTTCTTT. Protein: CASSYPRTPEAFF.